A selection of T cell receptor beta chains follows, all from one sample in a study of Tregs in tolerant kidney transplant recipients. Sequencing was performed with immunoSEQ multiplex PCR; in TCRdb, only in-frame clones are kept and a portion is missing. The sample has around 66,000 clones; approximately 85% are singletons. Sequencing used Tregs from blood, obtained before the transplant. The receptors come from a human donor who received a combined kidney and bone marrow transplant. CDR3s include the opening cysteine and the closing phenylalanine or tryptophan. D genes are given only for firm matches. Expanded clones get a size class; other rows say once, few or many, or leave the size out.

>TRBD1|.|TRBJ2-7|TRBV5-1|16
CASSLFLGQGTYEQYF
TGCGCCAGCAGCTTGTTCCTGGGACAGGGGACCTACGAGCAGTACTTC
>.|once|TRBJ2-3|TRBV5-1|17
CASSLVVGGPSTDTQYF
TGCGCCAGCAGCTTGGTGGTCGGGGGGCCGAGCACAGATACGCAGTATTTT
>TRBD2|few|TRBJ2-7|TRBV5-1|14
CASTPGGGWYEQYF
TGCGCCAGCACCCCGGGGGGGGGTTGGTACGAGCAGTACTTC
>.|.|TRBJ1-1|TRBV5-6|15
CASSLVGGMNTEAFF
TGTGCCAGCAGCTTGGTGGGAGGGATGAACACTGAAGCTTTCTTT
>.|few|TRBJ1-5|TRBV6-1|17
CASSGSTPGQGNQPQHF
TGTGCCAGCAGTGGCTCAACTCCAGGGCAGGGGAATCAGCCCCAGCATTTT
>.|.|TRBJ1-2|TRBV10-2|15
CASSPRQISNYGYTF
TGCGCCAGCAGTCCGAGACAGATCTCTAACTATGGCTACACCTTC
>.|.|TRBJ1-2|TRBV6-6|15
CASRNTGQTYYGYTF
TGTGCCAGCAGGAACACAGGCCAAACTTACTATGGCTACACCTTC
>.|.|TRBJ2-1|TRBV5-1|15
CASSWGSEILNEQFF
TGCGCCAGCAGCTGGGGTAGCGAGATTCTCAATGAGCAGTTCTTC
>.|.|TRBJ1-5|TRBV6-5|15
CASSRGEDGNQPQHF
TGTGCCAGCAGCCGAGGGGAAGACGGCAATCAGCCCCAGCATTTT
>.|.|TRBJ2-3|TRBV7-8|18
CASSLEIRLYDITDTQYF
TGTGCCAGCAGCTTAGAGATCCGCTTGTACGACATCACAGATACGCAGTATTTT
>.|once|TRBJ1-1|TRBV5-1|14
CASSLVVGNTEAFF
TGCGCCAGCAGCTTGGTAGTCGGGAACACTGAAGCCTTCTTT
>.|.|TRBJ2-1|TRBV27|18
CASTPRAPGGSSYNEQFF
TGTGCCAGCACCCCACGAGCCCCAGGGGGGAGCTCCTACAATGAGCAGTTCTTC
>.|.|TRBJ2-7|TRBV7-2|15
CASSFQQGRSYEQYF
TGTGCCAGCAGCTTCCAACAGGGCCGGTCCTACGAGCAGTACTTC
>.|.|TRBJ2-7|TRBV10-2|12
CASRRRSYEQYF
TGCGCCAGCAGGCGGCGTTCCTACGAGCAGTACTTC
>.|.|TRBJ1-4|TRBV18|14
CASSPGLSNEKLFF
TGTGCCAGCTCACCGGGGCTTTCTAATGAAAAACTGTTTTTT
>TRBD1|few|TRBJ1-2|TRBV6-1|10
CASSDWGTAF
TGTGCCAGCAGTGATTGGGGGACAGCCTTC
>.|once|TRBJ2-7|TRBV7-2|13
CASSLRTPYEQYF
TGTGCCAGCAGCTTACGGACCCCCTACGAGCAGTACTTC